These 25 T cell receptor beta chains originate from one sample sequenced in a study of blood T cell repertoires in COVID-19. Profiling relied on immunoSEQ multiplex PCR, and the TCRdb table lists in-frame clones only, not all of them. In the table there are under 80,000 clones, around three quarters of which are singletons. Sequenced material: peripheral blood. These receptors were obtained from a human donor in a cohort sampled during active COVID-19.

V usage is TRBV7-9 and J usage is TRBJ1-2, with D uncertain. With 8 bases removed from V and 6 bases from J, the gap between germline ends came to 10 bases. The CDR3 loop spans 11 amino acids. The germline V gene has CDR1 SEHNR and CDR2 FQNEAQ (reference sequence). CDR3 in DNA: TGTGCCAGCTCCGGAGCTCATGGCTACACCTTC. It encodes CASSGAHGYTF.

V usage is TRBV27 and J usage is TRBJ2-5; 16 bases are shared with TRBD2. The germline CDR1 and CDR2 sequences are MNHEY and SMNVEV (reference sequence). The CDR3 has 16 amino acids. V was pared by 5 bases and J by 3 bases, with 3 bases of the junction left unmatched. CDR3 region: CASSTGTSGREETQYF. The CDR3 DNA sequence: TGTGCCAGCAGTACTGGGACTAGCGGGAGGGAAGAGACCCAGTACTTC.

This clone was seen ten or more times. CDR3 DNA: TGTGCCAGCAGTTCCTTAGCGGGAGAGGCGAACACCGGGGAGCTGTTTTTT. Translated: CASSSLAGEANTGELFF. The chain couples TRBV6-2 or TRBV6-3 to TRBJ2-2; 9 positions match TRBD2. Germline V gives CDR1 MNHEY, CDR2 SVGEGT. J was trimmed by 0 bases and V by 4 bases; bases with no gene match: 6. The CDR3 is 17 residues long.

V is TRBV7-9 and J is TRBJ1-1; a possible D gene is TRBD1 (6 bases). CDR3 length: 15 residues. Trimming shortened V by 1 base and J by 1 base, and 10 bases separated the two germline ends. Germline lookup yields CDR1 SEHNR and CDR2 FQNEAQ (reference sequence). CDR3 amino acids: CASSLGGGPNTEAFF. CDR3 nucleotides: TGTGCCAGCAGCTTAGGAGGGGGTCCGAACACTGAAGCTTTCTTT. The entire variable domain, with the rest obtained from reference TRBV7-9 and TRBJ1-1, is as follows: DTGVSQNPRHKITKRGQNVTFRCDPISEHNRLYWYRQTLGQGPEFLTYFQNEAQLEKSRLLSDRFSAERPKGSFSTLEIQRTEQGDSAMYLCASSLGGGPNTEAFFGQGTRLTVV.

V is TRBV12-5 and J is TRBJ1-1; D remains unclear. CDR1 is LGHNT and CDR2 is FRNRAP in the germline V gene. V lost 1 base, J lost 3 bases, and 6 bases lay in between. This CDR3 region has 13 residues. In DNA form, the CDR3 reads TGTGCTAGTGGTTTGGGGCGGGACACTGAAGCTTTCTTT. The encoded protein is CASGLGRDTEAFF. Based on the CDR3 plus reference TRBV12-5 and TRBJ1-1, the full variable domain is DARVTQTPRHKVTEMGQEVTMRCQPILGHNTVFWYRQTMMQGLELLAYFRNRAPLDDSGMPKDRFSAEMPDATLATLKIQPSEPRDSAVYFCASGLGRDTEAFFGQGTRLTVV.

The chain joins TRBV6-5 to TRBJ1-1; no clear D gene. The CDR3 consists of 13 residues. Germline CDR1 reads MNHEY; CDR2 reads SVGAGI. Trimming took 6 bases from V and 5 from J, leaving 13 bases between them. The CDR3 loop is CASSGRGGTEAFF. The DNA for the CDR3 is TGTGCCAGCAGCGGACGGGGAGGGACTGAAGCTTTCTTT.

The genes are TRBV4-3 and TRBJ2-7; 7 bases align to TRBD1. The germline V gene encodes CDR1 LGHNA and CDR2 YSLEER. Trimming removed 1 base from V and 4 bases from J; junction bases left unmatched: 7. The CDR3 contains 15 residues. CDR3 DNA sequence: TGCGCCAGCAGCCAAGGGACAGGTTGGGGGTACGAGCAGTACTTC. This codes for CASSQGTGWGYEQYF.

V gene TRBV28 combines with J gene TRBJ2-5; 10 nucleotides agree with TRBD2. The J call may be incorrect, as the DNA end agrees better with TRBJ2-7. Germline CDR1 and CDR2: MDHEN and SYDVKM. The length of the CDR3 is 14 residues. The CDR3 reads CASRGTSATYEQYF. CDR3 DNA sequence: TGTGCCAGCAGAGGGACTAGCGCCACCTACGAGCAGTACTTC.

This clone showed up just once. This chain uses TRBV5-8 with TRBJ2-5; TRBD1 agrees at 7 bases. The J segment lost 4 bases and the V segment lost 0 bases, leaving 3 bases of the junction unmatched. This CDR3 region has 14 residues. The germline V gene has CDR1 SGHTS and CDR2 YDEGEE. The CDR3 here is CASSLAQGVETQYF. In DNA, the CDR3 is TGTGCCAGCAGCTTGGCTCAGGGGGTAGAGACCCAGTACTTC.

CDR3 amino acids: CASSPASGRREQYF. The CDR3 coding sequence is TGTGCCAGCAGCCCCGCTAGCGGGAGGCGCGAGCAGTACTTC. The gene calls are TRBV7-2 and TRBJ2-7; TRBD2 matches 11 bases. The CDR3 runs to 14 residues. CDR1 is SGHTA and CDR2 is FQGNSA in the germline V gene. V trimming: 5 bases; J trimming: 6 bases; junction bases outside the gene matches: 6.

This chain uses TRBV27 with TRBJ1-1; weak D call: TRBD1 (6 bases). This CDR3 is 14 amino acids long. The V and J ends lost 7 bases and 2 bases respectively, with 14 bases between them. Germline lookup yields CDR1 MNHEY and CDR2 SMNVEV (reference sequence). In DNA form, the CDR3 reads TGTGCCAGCACCCCGAGAGGGGGAAACACTGAAGCTTTCTTT. Translating it yields CASTPRGGNTEAFF.

The chain is built from TRBV2 and TRBJ1-3; 7 nucleotides match TRBD1. The CDR3 loop spans 16 amino acids. V lost 5 bases, J lost 0 bases, and 7 bases stayed unmatched. Looked up from germline, CDR1 is SNHLY and CDR2 is FYNNEI. CDR3 bases: TGTGCCAGCAGTAGCGACAGGGTCCTCTCTGGAAACACCATATATTTT. It specifies CASSSDRVLSGNTIYF.

The chain uses TRBV30 and TRBJ1-4; 9 bases agree with TRBD1. CDR1 and CDR2 from the germline V gene are GTSNPN and SVGIG (reference sequence). The CDR3 has 16 residues. V lost 0 bases to trimming and J lost 7 bases; unmatched junction nucleotides: 9. The CDR3 here is CAWSVLLGQGGEKLFF. The CDR3 coding sequence is TGTGCCTGGAGTGTACTATTGGGACAGGGAGGTGAAAAACTGTTTTTT.

V is TRBV5-1 and J is TRBJ2-7; 13 nucleotides agree with TRBD2. The CDR3 has 15 amino acids. Germline lookup yields CDR1 SGHRS and CDR2 YFSETQ. V lost 7 bases and J lost 2; bases outside the gene matches: 6. CDR3 in amino acids: CASRLGLAGTYEQYF. CDR3 in DNA: TGCGCCAGCCGACTGGGACTAGCGGGGACCTACGAGCAGTACTTC. Supplemented by reference TRBV5-1 and TRBJ2-7, the full variable domain reads KAGVTQTPRYLIKTRGQQVTLSCSPISGHRSVSWYQQTPGQGLQFLFEYFSETQRNKGNFPGRFSGRQFSNSRSEMNVSTLELGDSALYLCASRLGLAGTYEQYFGPGTRLTVT.

The gene calls are TRBV18 and TRBJ2-7, with D perhaps TRBD2 (5 bases). The germline V gene encodes CDR1 KGHSH and CDR2 LQKENI. This CDR3 has 13 amino acids. Trimming removed 6 bases at V and 2 bases at J, with 11 bases between. Written as DNA, the CDR3 is TGTGCCAGCTCTCACGGGGAAACCTACGAGCAGTACTTC. It encodes CASSHGETYEQYF.

This clone was observed once. The chain uses TRBV20-1 and TRBJ2-3; 7 bases fit TRBD2. Germline CDR1 DFQATT, CDR2 SNEGSKA (reference sequence). J gave up 1 base and V 3 bases, and 7 bases lay outside the gene matches. This CDR3 spans 15 amino acids. CDR3 in DNA: TGCAGTGCTAGTAGTGGGGGAGGGGGCACAGATACGCAGTATTTT. Translating it yields CSASSGGGGTDTQYF.

This chain connects TRBV21-1 to TRBJ2-5; TRBD2, as called in the table, went unchecked against the DNA. TRBV21-1 counts as a pseudogene. This CDR3 is built from 15 residues. CDR3 coding DNA: TGTGCCAGCAGCAAAGGGATGGAGCCCAGAGAGACCCAGTACTTC. Translation: CASSKGMEPRETQYF.

The V call is TRBV7-2, the J call TRBJ2-1; D ambiguous. The ends were cut back, 1 base at V and 3 bases at J, with 10 bases in the middle. The CDR3 covers 15 residues. The germline V gene has CDR1 SGHTA and CDR2 FQGNSA. CDR3 sequence (DNA): TGTGCCAGCAGCTTAGATCTGGGCTACTACAATGAGCAGTTCTTC. This sequence encodes CASSLDLGYYNEQFF.

This chain joins TRBV2 and TRBJ2-1; D might be TRBD1 (5 bases). The length of the CDR3 is 13 residues. Germline values: CDR1 SNHLY, CDR2 FYNNEI. The V end lost 6 bases, the J end lost 10 bases, and 16 bases lay between the germline ends. CDR3 protein: CASRFDSRIEQFF. CDR3 in DNA: TGTGCCAGCAGATTCGACAGTCGGATAGAGCAGTTCTTC.

V usage is TRBV28 and J usage is TRBJ1-4, with 8 nucleotides matching TRBD1. CDR3 length equals 15 residues. Looked up from germline, CDR1 is MDHEN and CDR2 is SYDVKM. J lost 2 bases, V lost 5 bases, and 4 bases had no gene match. For the CDR3, the DNA is TGTGCCAGCAGTACTTCAGGGGGCACTAATGAAAAACTGTTTTTT. It is translated as CASSTSGGTNEKLFF.

A remark on this clone: Its ends do not fully match the called genes, so a read error is possible. This rearrangement joins TRBV19 to TRBJ1-5; 10 bases align to TRBD1. This CDR3 is 16 amino acids long. Germline V gene lookup returns CDR1 LNHDA and CDR2 SQIVND (reference sequence). CDR3 in amino acids: CASSTGTGAQNPPQHF. The CDR3, as DNA: TGTGCCAGTAGTACCGGGACAGGGGCGCAGAATCCGCCCCAGCATTTT.

The chain employs TRBV5-8 and TRBJ2-5, with a tentative D call TRBD1 (5 bases). V was pared by 0 bases and J by 5 bases, with 14 bases between. This CDR3 contains 15 residues. From germline, CDR1 is SGHTS and CDR2 YDEGEE. CDR3 nucleotide sequence: TGTGCCAGCAGCTTGGCTCGGAAGGGGAAGGAGACCCAGTACTTC. Translated: CASSLARKGKETQYF.

This clone has only a few counts. Additional DNA sequences in this sample encode the identical CDR3. The CDR3, as DNA: TGTGCCAGTAGTACGTTGGGGACAGCGAACACCGGGGAGCTGTTTTTT. It is translated as CASSTLGTANTGELFF. The rearrangement uses TRBV19 and TRBJ2-2, with 7 nucleotides matching TRBD1. The germline V gene encodes CDR1 LNHDA and CDR2 SQIVND (reference sequence). The CDR3 covers 16 residues. The V and J ends lost 4 bases and 0 bases, in that order; junction bases with no gene match: 5.

The chain recombines TRBV7-2 with TRBJ2-7; 10 bases agree with TRBD2. V trimming: 3 bases; J trimming: 4 bases; junction bases outside the gene matches: 9. CDR1 and CDR2 from the germline V gene are SGHTA and FQGNSA. CDR3 length: 16 residues. CDR3 sequence: CASSLGQLAGGYEQYF. CDR3 sequence (DNA): TGTGCCAGCAGCTTGGGGCAATTAGCGGGGGGTTACGAGCAGTACTTC.

This clone was seen repeatedly, ten times or more. The chain has TRBV5-1 and TRBJ2-7, with 9 bases that match TRBD1. Germline V CDR1 and CDR2: SGHRS, YFSETQ. Trimming cost V 1 base and J 5 bases; bases outside gene matches: 7. The CDR3 sequence is 15 residues long. CDR3 coding DNA: TGCGCCAGCAGCTTGCTGGACAGGGGACTTCACGAGCAGTACTTC. This translates into CASSLLDRGLHEQYF.